The 11 T cell receptor beta chains presented below share a single source sample, sequenced in a study of blood T cell repertoires in COVID-19. The data were produced by immunoSEQ multiplex PCR, yet TCRdb's version contains in-frame clones alone and is incomplete. The sample lists 250,000 to 300,000 clones, approximately 90% occurring once. Material for sequencing was PBMCs or T cells enriched from blood (not recorded which). Every receptor here comes from a woman in her twenties or thirties who had recovered from COVID-19.

The gene calls are TRBV11-2 and TRBJ2-3; D might be TRBD1 (5 bases). Germline-derived CDR1 and CDR2 are SGHAT and FQNNGV. This CDR3 comprises 15 residues. V was shortened by 5 bases and J by 7 bases, with 19 bases between the two germline ends. CDR3 bases: TGTGCCAGCAGCCCTCCCCGCCAGGGTACTAATACGCAGTATTTT. This gives the protein CASSPPRQGTNTQYF.

This sequence joins TRBV7-2 and TRBJ2-3, with 11 positions matching TRBD2. J lost 4 bases, V lost 5 bases, and 11 bases had no gene match. CDR3 length: 17 amino acids. Germline assignment: CDR1 SGHTA and CDR2 FQGNSA. The DNA for the CDR3 is TGTGCCAGCAGCCCAACTAGCGGGAGTAGGATAGCAGATACGCAGTATTTT. This translates into CASSPTSGSRIADTQYF.

The J gene is TRBJ2-1, the V gene TRBV5-1, with 9 nucleotides matching TRBD1. Trimming took 3 bases from V and 5 from J; bases not matched to a gene: 9. The CDR3 runs to 16 residues. Germline loops: CDR1 SGHRS, CDR2 YFSETQ. As DNA, the CDR3 is TGCGCCAGCAGCTCACAGGGGGCTAGCGACCACAATGAGCAGTTCTTC. This codes for CASSSQGASDHNEQFF.

V usage is TRBV5-5 and J usage is TRBJ2-1; TRBD1 matches 8 bases. V was clipped by 0 bases and J by 4 bases; unmatched bases: 6. The CDR3 is 16 amino acids. CDR1 and CDR2 from the germline V gene are SGHKS and YYEKEE (reference sequence). The CDR3 DNA reads as TGTGCCAGCAGCTTGGACTGGACAGGGAGATACAATGAGCAGTTCTTC. Encoded protein: CASSLDWTGRYNEQFF.

V and J are TRBV9 and TRBJ1-3, with unresolved D. Germline V gene data show CDR1 as SGDLS and CDR2 as YYNGEE. The CDR3 runs to 12 residues. The germline V and J ends were trimmed by 4 bases and 7 bases, with 9 bases remaining between them. Here the CDR3 DNA reads TGTGCCAGCAGCCCTCCTTCCAACACCATATATTTT. It encodes CASSPPSNTIYF.

The J gene is TRBJ1-1, the V gene TRBV19; the D gene is possibly TRBD1 (5 bases). The CDR3 is 15 amino acids. The V gene lost 5 bases and the J gene lost 5 bases, with 18 bases spanning the gap. CDR1 and CDR2 from the germline V gene are LNHDA and SQIVND (reference sequence). CDR3 residues: CASSPRTRVRTEAFF. The DNA of the CDR3 is TGTGCCAGTAGTCCTAGGACCAGGGTGAGAACTGAAGCTTTCTTT.

With regard to this clone: The germline gene is not matched at one end of the junction; a read error may be the cause. The rearrangement joins TRBV19 to TRBJ1-2; the match to TRBD1 covers 8 bases. This CDR3 region has 14 residues. Germline-derived CDR1 and CDR2 are LNHDA and SQIVND (reference sequence). DNA for the CDR3: TGTGCCAGTAGTATCTCTAGGACAGGGAATGGCTGCACCTTC. Translated: CASSISRTGNGCTF.

The V gene is TRBV2, the J gene TRBJ1-6; 11 bases are shared with TRBD1. The ends lost 10 bases at V and 8 bases at J; junction bases unmatched: 13. This CDR3 comprises 16 residues. CDR1 and CDR2 (germline): SNHLY, FYNNEI. CDR3 sequence reads: CATSLGTGGSDSPLHF. CDR3 nucleotide sequence: TGTGCCACCTCCCTGGGGACAGGGGGATCTGATTCACCCCTCCACTTT.

The chain recombines TRBV27 with TRBJ1-5; no clear D. This CDR3 comprises 13 residues. V was cut by 5 bases and J by 5 bases, with 10 bases left in between. Germline-derived CDR1 and CDR2 are MNHEY and SMNVEV (reference sequence). The CDR3 coding sequence is TGTGCCAGCAGTGTAGCCCCTTATCAGCCCCAGCATTTT. Translation gives CASSVAPYQPQHF.

The DNA of the CDR3 is TGTGCCAGCAGCTTGACAGAACCCAACTATGGCTACACCTTC. Amino acids: CASSLTEPNYGYTF. This chain joins TRBV5-5 and TRBJ1-2; no clear D. Germline V gives CDR1 SGHKS, CDR2 YYEKEE (reference sequence). The CDR3 consists of 14 residues. The ends were cut back, 1 base at V and 2 bases at J, with 9 bases in the middle. The variable domain in full, with the rest retrieved from reference TRBV5-5 and TRBJ1-2, is DAGVTQSPTHLIKTRGQQVTLRCSPISGHKSVSWYQQVLGQGPQFIFQYYEKEERGRGNFPDRFSARQFPNYSSELNVNALLLGDSALYLCASSLTEPNYGYTFGSGTRLTVV.

This rearrangement joins TRBV6-5 to TRBJ1-2; 8 nucleotides agree with TRBD1. The CDR3 totals 14 residues. The ends lost 4 bases at V and 2 bases at J; junction bases unmatched: 3. Germline V gives CDR1 MNHEY, CDR2 SVGAGI. CDR3 protein: CASSFNRGNYGYTF. Written as DNA, the CDR3 is TGTGCCAGCAGTTTCAACAGGGGGAACTATGGCTACACCTTC.